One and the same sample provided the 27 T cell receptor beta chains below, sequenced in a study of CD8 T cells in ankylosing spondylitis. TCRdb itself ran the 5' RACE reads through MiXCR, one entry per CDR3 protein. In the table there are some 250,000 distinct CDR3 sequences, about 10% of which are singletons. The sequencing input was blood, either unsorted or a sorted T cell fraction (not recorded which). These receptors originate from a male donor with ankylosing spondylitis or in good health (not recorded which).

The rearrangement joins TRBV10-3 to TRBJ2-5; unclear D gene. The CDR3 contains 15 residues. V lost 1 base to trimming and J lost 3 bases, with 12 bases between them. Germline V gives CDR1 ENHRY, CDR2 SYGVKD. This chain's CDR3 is CAISEFSATEETQYF. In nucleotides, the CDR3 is TGTGCCATCAGTGAGTTCTCGGCAACAGAAGAGACCCAGTACTTC.

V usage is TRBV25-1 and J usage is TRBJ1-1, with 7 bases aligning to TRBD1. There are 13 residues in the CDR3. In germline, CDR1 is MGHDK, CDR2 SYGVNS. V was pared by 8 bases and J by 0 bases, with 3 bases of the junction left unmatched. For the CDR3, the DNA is TGTGCCAGCGAACAGGGGATGAACACTGAAGCTTTCTTT. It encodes CASEQGMNTEAFF.

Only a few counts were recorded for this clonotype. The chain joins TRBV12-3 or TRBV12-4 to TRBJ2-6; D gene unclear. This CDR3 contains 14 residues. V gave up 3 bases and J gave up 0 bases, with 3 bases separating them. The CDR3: CASSFTSGANVLTF. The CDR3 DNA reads TGTGCCAGCAGTTTTACCTCTGGGGCCAACGTCCTGACTTTC.

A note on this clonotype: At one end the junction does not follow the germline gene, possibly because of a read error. The CDR3 coding sequence is TGTACCAGCAGTTTGGAGTCTAACTATGGCTACACCTTC. Translated: CTSSLESNYGYTF. The chain has TRBV12-3 or TRBV12-4 and TRBJ1-2, with D unresolved. The CDR3 contains 13 residues.

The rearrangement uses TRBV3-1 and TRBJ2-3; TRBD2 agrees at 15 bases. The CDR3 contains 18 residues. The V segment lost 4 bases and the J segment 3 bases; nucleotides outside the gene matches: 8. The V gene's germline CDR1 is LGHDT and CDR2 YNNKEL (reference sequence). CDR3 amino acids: CASSRGLAGGRFTDTQYF. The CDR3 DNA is TGTGCCAGCAGCCGAGGACTAGCGGGGGGGAGATTTACAGATACGCAGTATTTT.

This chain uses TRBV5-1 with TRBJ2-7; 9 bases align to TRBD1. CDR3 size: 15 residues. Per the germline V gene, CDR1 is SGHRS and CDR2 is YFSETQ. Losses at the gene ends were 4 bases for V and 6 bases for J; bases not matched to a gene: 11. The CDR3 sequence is CASSENRQGGREQYF. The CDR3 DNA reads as TGCGCCAGCAGCGAGAATCGACAGGGGGGTCGCGAGCAGTACTTC.

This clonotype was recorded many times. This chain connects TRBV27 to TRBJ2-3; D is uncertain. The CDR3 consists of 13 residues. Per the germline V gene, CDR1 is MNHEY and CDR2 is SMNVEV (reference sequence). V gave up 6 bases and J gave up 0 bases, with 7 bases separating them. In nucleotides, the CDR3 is TGTGCCAGCAGACGGGTTAGCACAGATACGCAGTATTTT. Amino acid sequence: CASRRVSTDTQYF.

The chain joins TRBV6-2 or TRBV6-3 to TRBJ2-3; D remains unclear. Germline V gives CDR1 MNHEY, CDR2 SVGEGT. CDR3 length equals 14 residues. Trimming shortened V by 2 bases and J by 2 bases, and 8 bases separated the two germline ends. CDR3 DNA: TGTGCCAGCAGTTACCGACAAATCACAGATACGCAGTATTTT. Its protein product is CASSYRQITDTQYF.

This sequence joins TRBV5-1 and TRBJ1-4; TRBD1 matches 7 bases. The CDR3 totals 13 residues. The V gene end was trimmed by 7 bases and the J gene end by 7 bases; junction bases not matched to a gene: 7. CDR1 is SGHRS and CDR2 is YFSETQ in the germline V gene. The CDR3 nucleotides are TGCGCCAGCGCCGTAAGGACAGGTGAAAAACTGTTTTTT. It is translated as CASAVRTGEKLFF.

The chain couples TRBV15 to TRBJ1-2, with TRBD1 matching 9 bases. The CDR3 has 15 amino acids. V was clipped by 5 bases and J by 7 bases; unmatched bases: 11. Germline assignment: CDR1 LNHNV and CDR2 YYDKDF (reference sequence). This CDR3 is CATSPRGQGMGGYTF. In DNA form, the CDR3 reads TGTGCCACCAGCCCCAGAGGACAGGGGATGGGTGGCTACACCTTC.

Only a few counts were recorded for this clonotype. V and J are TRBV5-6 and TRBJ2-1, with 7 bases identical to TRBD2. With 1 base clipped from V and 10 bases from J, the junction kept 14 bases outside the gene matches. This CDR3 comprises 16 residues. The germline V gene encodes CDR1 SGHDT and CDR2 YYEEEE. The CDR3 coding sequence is TGTGCCAGCAGCTTGATTTCAGCGGGACCCCAATGGGAGCAGTTCTTC. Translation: CASSLISAGPQWEQFF.

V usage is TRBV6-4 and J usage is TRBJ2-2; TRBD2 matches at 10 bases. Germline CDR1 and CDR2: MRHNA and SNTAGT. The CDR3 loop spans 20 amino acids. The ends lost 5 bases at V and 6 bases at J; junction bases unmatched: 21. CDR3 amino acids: CASSHDRGPPAGGLPGELFF. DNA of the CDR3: TGTGCCAGCAGTCACGACCGCGGGCCTCCAGCGGGGGGGCTGCCCGGGGAGCTGTTTTTT.

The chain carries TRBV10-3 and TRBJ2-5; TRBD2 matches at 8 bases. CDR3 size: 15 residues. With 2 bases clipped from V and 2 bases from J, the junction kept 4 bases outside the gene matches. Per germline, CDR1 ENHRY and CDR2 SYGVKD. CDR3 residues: CAISEGSGVQETQYF. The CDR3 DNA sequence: TGTGCCATCAGTGAGGGTAGCGGGGTACAAGAGACCCAGTACTTC.

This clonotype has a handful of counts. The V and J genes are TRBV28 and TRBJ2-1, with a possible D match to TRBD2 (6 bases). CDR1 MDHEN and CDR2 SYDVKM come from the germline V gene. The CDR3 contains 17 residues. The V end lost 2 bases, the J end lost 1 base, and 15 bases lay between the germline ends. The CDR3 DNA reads TGTGCCAGCAGTTTACCTCGGGGCGGGGAGTCCTACAATGAGCAGTTCTTC. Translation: CASSLPRGGESYNEQFF.

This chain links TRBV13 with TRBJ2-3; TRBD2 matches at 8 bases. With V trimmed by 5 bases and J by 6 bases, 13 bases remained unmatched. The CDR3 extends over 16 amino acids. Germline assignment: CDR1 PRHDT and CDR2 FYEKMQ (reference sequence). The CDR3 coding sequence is TGTGCCAGCAGCCTTTGGAGAAGCGGGGGTTTGGATACGCAGTATTTT. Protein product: CASSLWRSGGLDTQYF.

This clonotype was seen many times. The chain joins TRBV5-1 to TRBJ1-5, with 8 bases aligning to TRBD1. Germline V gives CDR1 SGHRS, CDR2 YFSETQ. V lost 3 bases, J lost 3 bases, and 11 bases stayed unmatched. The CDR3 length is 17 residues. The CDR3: CASSWGPRTGINQPQHF. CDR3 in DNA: TGCGCCAGCAGCTGGGGGCCCCGGACAGGGATCAATCAGCCCCAGCATTTT. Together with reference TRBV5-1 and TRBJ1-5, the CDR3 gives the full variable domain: KAGVTQTPRYLIKTRGQQVTLSCSPISGHRSVSWYQQTPGQGLQFLFEYFSETQRNKGNFPGRFSGRQFSNSRSEMNVSTLELGDSALYLCASSWGPRTGINQPQHFGDGTRLSIL.

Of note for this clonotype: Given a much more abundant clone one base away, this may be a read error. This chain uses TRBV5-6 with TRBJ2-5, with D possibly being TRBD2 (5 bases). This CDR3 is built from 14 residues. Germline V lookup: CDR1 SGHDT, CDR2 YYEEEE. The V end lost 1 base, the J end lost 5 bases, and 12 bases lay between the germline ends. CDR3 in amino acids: CASSLFGRRETQYF. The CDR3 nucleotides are TGTGCCAGCAGCTTGTTTGGGAGACGGGAGACCCAGTACTTC.

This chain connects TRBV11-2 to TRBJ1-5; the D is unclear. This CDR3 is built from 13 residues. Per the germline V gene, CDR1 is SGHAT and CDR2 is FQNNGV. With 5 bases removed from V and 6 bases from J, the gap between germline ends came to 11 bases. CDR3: CASSPSRAQPQHF. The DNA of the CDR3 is TGTGCCAGCAGCCCCTCCCGGGCTCAGCCCCAGCATTTT.

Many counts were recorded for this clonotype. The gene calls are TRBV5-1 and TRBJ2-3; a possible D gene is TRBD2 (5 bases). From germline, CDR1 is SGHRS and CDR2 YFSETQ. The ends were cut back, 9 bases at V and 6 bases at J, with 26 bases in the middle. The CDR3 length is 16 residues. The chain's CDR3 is CATSNLGGSGSDTQYF. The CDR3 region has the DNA TGCGCCACGAGCAACCTAGGAGGCTCCGGATCCGATACGCAGTATTTT.

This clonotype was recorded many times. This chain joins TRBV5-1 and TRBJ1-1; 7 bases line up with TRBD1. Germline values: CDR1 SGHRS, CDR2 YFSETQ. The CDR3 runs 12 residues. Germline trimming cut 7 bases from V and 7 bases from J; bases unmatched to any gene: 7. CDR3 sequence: CASRTGRGEAFF. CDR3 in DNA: TGCGCCAGCCGGACAGGACGAGGTGAAGCTTTCTTT.

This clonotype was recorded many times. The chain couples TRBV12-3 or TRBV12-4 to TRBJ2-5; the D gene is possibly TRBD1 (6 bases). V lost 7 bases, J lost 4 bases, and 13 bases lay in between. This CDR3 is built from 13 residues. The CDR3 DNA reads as TGTGCCAGCACCCGGGACACGTCAGAGACCCAGTACTTC. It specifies CASTRDTSETQYF.

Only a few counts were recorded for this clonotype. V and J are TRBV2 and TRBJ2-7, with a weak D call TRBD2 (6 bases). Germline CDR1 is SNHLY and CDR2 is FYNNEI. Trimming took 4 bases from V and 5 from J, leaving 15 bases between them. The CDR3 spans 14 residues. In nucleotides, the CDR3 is TGTGCCAGCAGTGCAAGCGGGCCTCGGAACGAGCAGTACTTC. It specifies CASSASGPRNEQYF.

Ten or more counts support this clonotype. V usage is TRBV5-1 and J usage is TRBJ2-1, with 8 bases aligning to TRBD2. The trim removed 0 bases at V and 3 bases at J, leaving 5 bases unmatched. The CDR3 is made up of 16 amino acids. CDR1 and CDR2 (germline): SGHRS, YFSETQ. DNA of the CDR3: TGCGCCAGCAGCTTGGGAGGACTAGCCGTCTACAATGAGCAGTTCTTC. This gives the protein CASSLGGLAVYNEQFF.

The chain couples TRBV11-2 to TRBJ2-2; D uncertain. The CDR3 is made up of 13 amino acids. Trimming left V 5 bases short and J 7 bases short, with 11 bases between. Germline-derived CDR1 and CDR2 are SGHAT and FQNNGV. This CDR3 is CASSPQEYGELFF. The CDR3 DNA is TGTGCCAGCAGCCCGCAGGAATACGGGGAGCTGTTTTTT.

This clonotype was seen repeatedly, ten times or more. CDR3 in DNA: TGTGCCACCAGCACCAGGACAGGGAGCTCCTACGAGCAGTACTTC. The encoded protein is CATSTRTGSSYEQYF. The chain recombines TRBV15 with TRBJ2-7; 8 positions match TRBD1. Trimming at V came to 4 bases and at J to 0 bases, leaving 5 bases not matched to a gene. The CDR3 consists of 15 residues. Germline values: CDR1 LNHNV, CDR2 YYDKDF (reference sequence).

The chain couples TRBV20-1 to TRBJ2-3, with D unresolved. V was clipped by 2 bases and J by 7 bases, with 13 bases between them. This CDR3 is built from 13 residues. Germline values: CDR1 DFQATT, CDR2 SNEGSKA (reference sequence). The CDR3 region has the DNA TGCAGTGCTAGACCTACATCAAAAAATACGCAGTATTTT. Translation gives CSARPTSKNTQYF.

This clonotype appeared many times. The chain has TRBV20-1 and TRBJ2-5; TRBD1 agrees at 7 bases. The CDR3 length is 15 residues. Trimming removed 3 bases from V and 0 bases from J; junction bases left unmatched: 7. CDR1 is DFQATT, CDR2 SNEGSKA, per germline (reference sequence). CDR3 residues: CSASQGGGYQETQYF. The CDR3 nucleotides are TGCAGTGCTAGTCAAGGGGGCGGGTACCAAGAGACCCAGTACTTC.